This TCR beta chain emerged from a study of blood T cell repertoires in COVID-19 (dated by TCRdb to between 2020 and 2021). Turning to the overall study: Collaborator samples came from the United States, Italy and Spain and covered acute and convalescent phases of COVID-19. The dataset comprised deeply sampled blood TCRbeta repertoires from subjects exposed to, actively infected with, or recovered from COVID-19. The repertoires were made available in a free public database intended to serve as a resource for research on the immune response to SARS-CoV-2. The samples were drawn from the first 160 participants of the ongoing ImmuneRACE study and from 1,254 subjects provided by 6 global collaborators. Sample metadata almost always included a de-identified subject ID, COVID-19 status, age in years and sex. Where available, HLA class I and class II types were obtained from metadata supplied by the sample provider rather than from assay-based typing. The prospective study material was composed of cDNA or gDNA derived from T cells, B-cell-depleted T cells, or PBMCs.

Counted from cysteine to phenylalanine, this CDR3 has 16 amino acids. The entry retains the CDR3 DNA only, 48 bases that are in frame from base 1. Trimming takes 3 bases off V and 3 bases off J; junction bases not matched to a gene: 11. As encoded in the germline V gene, CDR1 is SGHDT while CDR2 is YYEEEE. Study-level results and caveats: Clinical and demographic metadata were provided uncurated, with the amount varying by source and participant.

TCRbeta CDR3 regions were amplified from genomic DNA by means of the immunoSEQ Assay, a bias-controlled multiplex PCR. The study's own analysis went as follows. The number of nucleated cells in each sample was estimated from the amplification of reference gene primers within the assay. To quantify the absolute abundance of each unique TCRbeta CDR3 rearrangement, sequence reads were collapsed and filtered. Productive Simpson clonality was computed per sample as the square root of Simpson's diversity index over productive rearrangements. The table comes from immuneACCESS by way of TCRdb, which keeps in-frame sequences with V and J called. Part of the clones is missing from these tables; in studies checked, under half for an unresolved V gene and the rest for unknown reasons. V and J calls and clone size come straight from that table; D and trimming were deduced from the DNA. This sample comprises 150,000 to 200,000 clones, 82% of them detected only once. The ten largest account for around 8% of the sample.

The collaborating institutions used their own protocols to collect whole blood in K2EDTA tubes. For TCRbeta analysis, collaborators shipped samples as frozen whole blood, isolated PBMCs, or DNA extracted from either of those sample types. Note on this clone: This receptor's antigen is unknown. Base qualities are not recorded, but no much larger clone differs from it by a single base.

The chain links TRBV5-6 with TRBJ2-7; TRBD1 lines up with 8 middle nucleotides. This sequence originates from an older woman with acute or convalescent COVID-19. The source material was peripheral blood. The DNA sequence is TGTGCCAGCAGCTCCCTCAAGACAGGGGACCGCTACGAGCAGTACTTC. It encodes CASSSLKTGDRYEQYF.